Shown below are 2 T cell receptor beta chains from a single sample sequenced in a study of OX40 agonist ivuxolimab in advanced cancers. The repertoire was sequenced with immunoSEQ multiplex PCR; TCRdb's copy has only in-frame clones and lacks some. The sample lists about 64,000 clones, under 95% seen once, with approximately 5% in the top ten. The material was CD4+ or CD8+ T cells sorted from blood, obtained in a trial of the OX40 agonist ivuxolimab. These receptors were taken from an adult with an advanced solid tumor such as melanoma, head and neck, liver or kidney cancer.

The rearrangement uses TRBV25-1 and TRBJ2-3, with 9 bases aligning to TRBD1. Germline V lookup: CDR1 MGHDK, CDR2 SYGVNS. V dropped 5 bases and J dropped 4; count of bases not matched to a gene: 4. The CDR3 totals 14 residues. The CDR3 spells CASSLRDRADTQYF. CDR3 DNA sequence: TGTGCCAGCAGTCTCCGGGACAGGGCAGATACGCAGTATTTT.

This clone has only a few counts. Within the sample, other DNA sequences also encode this same CDR3. V gene TRBV5-1 combines with J gene TRBJ2-5; 7 bases align to TRBD1. V trimming: 2 bases; J trimming: 2 bases; junction bases outside the gene matches: 3. CDR1 and CDR2 (germline): SGHRS, YFSETQ. The CDR3 is 14 residues long. CDR3 sequence (DNA): TGCGCCAGCAGCTTAACAGGGGCACAAGAGACCCAGTACTTC. It specifies CASSLTGAQETQYF.